This T cell receptor (beta chain) was identified during a study of beta chain features in type 1 diabetes. Whole-study results and caveats: When Type 1 diabetes patients were examined, their TCRB CDR3s proved moderately but significantly shorter in all four CD4+ subsets.

Turning to this clone: Its specificity is unknown.

The germline gives CDR1 ENHRY, CDR2 SYGVKD. The CDR3 is 13 residues long. V lost 2 bases, J lost 7 bases, and 11 bases lay in between. Approximately 110 mL of blood, on average, came from one heparinised draw per donor. Reverse transcription of all isolated RNA meant that expressed TCRB transcripts were sequenced. Clones were read by immunoSEQ multiplex PCR, and TCRdb kept only the in-frame ones, dropping some. The data contain 17,000 or so clones, around 70% of them singletons. This clonotype was obtained from a man aged 30 to 39 with type 1 diabetes. The rearrangement uses TRBV10-3 and TRBJ1-2; unclear D gene. Material for sequencing was stem cell memory CD4+ T cells from blood. CDR3 loop: CAISEAGEGGYTF. The CDR3 DNA follows: TGTGCCATCAGTGAGGCCGGGGAGGGTGGCTACACCTTC.